Detailed here is one T cell receptor (beta chain). Its matching antigen is unknown. With the read ending 3 residues before the CDR3 end, the germline J gene is used to fill in that end. Clones were sequenced by immunoSEQ multiplex PCR, and TCRdb holds only the in-frame ones, with some missing. This sample's table has tens of thousands of clones. This CDR3 has 13 amino acids. CDR1 is GTSNPN, CDR2 SVGIG, per germline (reference sequence). J lost 1 base, V lost 1 base, and 0 bases had no gene match. The sample is drawn from a study of T cells in women clearing cervical HPV infection. Study-wide results and limits: Controls had more TRBV6-7 (approximately 0.16%) than cases (approximately 0.11%).

The TCR comes from a woman between 18 and 70 years old with a cervical HPV16 infection that either progressed to CIN3+ or cleared (not recorded which). The sample comprised blood buffy coat. The genes are TRBV30 and TRBJ1-1; 7 bases align to TRBD1. The sequenced part of the CDR3 DNA is TGTGCCTGGAGTGACAGGGGGAACACTGAA. Amino acids: CAWSDRGNTE. The CDR3 reads in full as CAWSDRGNTEAFF.